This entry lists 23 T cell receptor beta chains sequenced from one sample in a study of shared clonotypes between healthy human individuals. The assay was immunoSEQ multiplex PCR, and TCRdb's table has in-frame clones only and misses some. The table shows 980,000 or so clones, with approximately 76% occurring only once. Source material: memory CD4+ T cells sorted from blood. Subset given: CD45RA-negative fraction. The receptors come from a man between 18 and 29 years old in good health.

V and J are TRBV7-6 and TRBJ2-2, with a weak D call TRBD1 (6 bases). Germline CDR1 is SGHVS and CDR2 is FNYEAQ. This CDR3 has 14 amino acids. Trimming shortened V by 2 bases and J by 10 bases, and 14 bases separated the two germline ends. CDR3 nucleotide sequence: TGTGCCAGCAGCTTAAGGACAGCTGCGGAGGAGCTGTTTTTT. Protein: CASSLRTAAEELFF.

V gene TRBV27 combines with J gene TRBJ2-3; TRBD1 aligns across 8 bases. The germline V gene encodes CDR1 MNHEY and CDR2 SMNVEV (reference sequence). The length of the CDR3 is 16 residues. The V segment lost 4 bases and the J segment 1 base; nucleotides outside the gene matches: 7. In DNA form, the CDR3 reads TGTGCCAGCAGTTCTTGGACAGGGCAACGCACAGATACGCAGTATTTT. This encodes CASSSWTGQRTDTQYF.

This CDR3 reads CASGFGTGSYNEQFF. The CDR3, as DNA: TGTGCTAGTGGTTTTGGGACAGGGTCCTACAATGAGCAGTTCTTC. The gene calls are TRBV12-5 and TRBJ2-1; the match to TRBD1 covers 9 bases. The CDR3 has 15 residues. Germline CDR1 is LGHNT and CDR2 is FRNRAP. V dropped 3 bases and J dropped 1; count of bases not matched to a gene: 1.

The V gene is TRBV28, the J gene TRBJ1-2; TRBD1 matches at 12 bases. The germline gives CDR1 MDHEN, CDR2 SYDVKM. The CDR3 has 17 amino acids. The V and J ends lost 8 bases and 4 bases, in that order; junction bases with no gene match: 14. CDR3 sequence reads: CASESGTGGAGSYGYTF. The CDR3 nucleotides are TGTGCCAGCGAGAGCGGGACAGGGGGCGCGGGTAGCTATGGCTACACCTTC.

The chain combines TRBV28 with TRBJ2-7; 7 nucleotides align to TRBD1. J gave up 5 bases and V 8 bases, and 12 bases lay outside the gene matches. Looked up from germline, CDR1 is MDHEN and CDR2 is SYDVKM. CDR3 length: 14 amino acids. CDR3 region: CASLPGQRSHEQYF. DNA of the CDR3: TGTGCCAGCCTTCCGGGACAGAGGTCGCACGAGCAGTACTTC.

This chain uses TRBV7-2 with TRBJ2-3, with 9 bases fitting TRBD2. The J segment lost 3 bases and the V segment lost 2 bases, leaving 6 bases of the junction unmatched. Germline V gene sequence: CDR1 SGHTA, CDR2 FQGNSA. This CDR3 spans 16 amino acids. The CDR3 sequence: CASSLQAGGGTDTQYF. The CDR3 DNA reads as TGTGCCAGCAGCTTACAAGCGGGAGGCGGGACAGATACGCAGTATTTT. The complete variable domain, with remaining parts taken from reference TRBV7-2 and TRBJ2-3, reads GAGVSQSPSNKVTEKGKDVELRCDPISGHTALYWYRQSLGQGLEFLIYFQGNSAPDKSGLPSDRFSAERTGGSVSTLTIQRTQQEDSAVYLCASSLQAGGGTDTQYFGPGTRLTVL.

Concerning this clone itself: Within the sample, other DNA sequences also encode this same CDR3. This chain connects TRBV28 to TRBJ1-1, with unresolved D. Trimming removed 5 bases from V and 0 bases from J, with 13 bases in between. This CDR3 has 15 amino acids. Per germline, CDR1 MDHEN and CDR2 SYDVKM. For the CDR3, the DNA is TGTGCCAGCAGTCCGCCCGGAGGGATGAACACTGAAGCTTTCTTT. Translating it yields CASSPPGGMNTEAFF.

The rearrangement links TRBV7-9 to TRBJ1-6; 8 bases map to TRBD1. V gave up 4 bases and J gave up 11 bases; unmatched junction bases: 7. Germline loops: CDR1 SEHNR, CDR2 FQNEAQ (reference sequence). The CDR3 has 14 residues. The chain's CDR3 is CASSSDREGAPLHF. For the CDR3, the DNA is TGTGCCAGCAGCTCGGACAGGGAAGGGGCACCCCTCCACTTT.

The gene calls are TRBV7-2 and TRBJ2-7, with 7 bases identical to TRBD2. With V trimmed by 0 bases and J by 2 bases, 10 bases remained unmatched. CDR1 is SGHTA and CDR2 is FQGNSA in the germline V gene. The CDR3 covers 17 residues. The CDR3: CASSLAGGPQTAYEQYF. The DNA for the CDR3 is TGTGCCAGCAGCTTAGCGGGAGGGCCCCAAACAGCCTACGAGCAGTACTTC.

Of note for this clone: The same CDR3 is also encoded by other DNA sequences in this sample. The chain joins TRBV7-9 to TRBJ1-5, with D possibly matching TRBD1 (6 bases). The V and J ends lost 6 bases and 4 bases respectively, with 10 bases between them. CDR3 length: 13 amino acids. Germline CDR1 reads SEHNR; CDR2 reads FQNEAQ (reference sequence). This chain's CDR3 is CASSSQGNQPQHF. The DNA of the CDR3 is TGTGCCAGCAGTTCTCAGGGGAATCAGCCCCAGCATTTT.

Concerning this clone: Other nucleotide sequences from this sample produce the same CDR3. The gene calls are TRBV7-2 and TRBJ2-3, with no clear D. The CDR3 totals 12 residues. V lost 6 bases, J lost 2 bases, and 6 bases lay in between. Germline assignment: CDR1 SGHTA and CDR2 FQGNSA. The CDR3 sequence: CASSSYTDTQYF. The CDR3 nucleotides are TGTGCCAGCAGTTCGTACACAGATACGCAGTATTTT.

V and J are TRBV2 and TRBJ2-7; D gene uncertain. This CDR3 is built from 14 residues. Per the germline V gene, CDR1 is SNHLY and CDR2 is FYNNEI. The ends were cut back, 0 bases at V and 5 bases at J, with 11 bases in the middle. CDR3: CASSEAFSVDEQYF. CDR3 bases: TGTGCCAGCAGTGAAGCGTTCTCGGTGGACGAGCAGTACTTC.

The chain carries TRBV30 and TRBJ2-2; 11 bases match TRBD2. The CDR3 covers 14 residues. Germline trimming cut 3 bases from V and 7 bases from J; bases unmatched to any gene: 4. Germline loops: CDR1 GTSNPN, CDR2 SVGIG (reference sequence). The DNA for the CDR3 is TGTGCCTGGAGGCTAGCGGGGGGTGGCGGGGAGCTGTTTTTT. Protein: CAWRLAGGGGELFF.

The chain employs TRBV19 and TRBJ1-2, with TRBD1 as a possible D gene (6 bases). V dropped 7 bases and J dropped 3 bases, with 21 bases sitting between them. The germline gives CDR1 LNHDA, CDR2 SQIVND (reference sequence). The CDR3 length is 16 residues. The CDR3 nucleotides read TGTGCCAGTAACCCTACTGCCCAGGGGACGTACTATGGCTACACCTTC. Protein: CASNPTAQGTYYGYTF.

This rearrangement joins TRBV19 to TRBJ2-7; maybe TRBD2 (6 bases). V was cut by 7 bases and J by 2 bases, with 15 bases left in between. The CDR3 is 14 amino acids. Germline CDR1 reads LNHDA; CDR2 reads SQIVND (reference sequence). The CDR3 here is CASTPGTHTYEQYF. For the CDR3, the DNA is TGTGCCAGTACTCCCGGGACTCATACCTACGAGCAGTACTTC.

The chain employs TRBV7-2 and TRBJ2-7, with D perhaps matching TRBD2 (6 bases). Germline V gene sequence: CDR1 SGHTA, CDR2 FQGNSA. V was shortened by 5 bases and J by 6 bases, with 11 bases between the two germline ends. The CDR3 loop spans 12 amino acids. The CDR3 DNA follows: TGTGCCAGCAGCGGGAGGTCTCGCGAGCAGTACTTC. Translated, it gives CASSGRSREQYF.

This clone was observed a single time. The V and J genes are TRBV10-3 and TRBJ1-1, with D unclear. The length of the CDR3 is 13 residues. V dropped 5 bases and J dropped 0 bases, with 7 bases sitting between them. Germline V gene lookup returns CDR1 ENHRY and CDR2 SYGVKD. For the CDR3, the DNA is TGTGCCATCAGTTTTACAGTGAACACTGAAGCTTTCTTT. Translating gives CAISFTVNTEAFF.

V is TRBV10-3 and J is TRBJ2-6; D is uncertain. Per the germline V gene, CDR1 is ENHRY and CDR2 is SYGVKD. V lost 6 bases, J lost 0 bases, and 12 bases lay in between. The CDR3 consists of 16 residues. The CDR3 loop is CAISPPHGSGANVLTF. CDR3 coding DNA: TGTGCCATCAGCCCCCCGCATGGCTCTGGGGCCAACGTCCTGACTTTC.

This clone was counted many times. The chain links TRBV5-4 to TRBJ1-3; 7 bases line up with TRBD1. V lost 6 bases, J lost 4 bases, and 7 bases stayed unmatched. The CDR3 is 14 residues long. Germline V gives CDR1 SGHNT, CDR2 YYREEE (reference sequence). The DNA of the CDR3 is TGTGCCAGCACCTACAGGGGCGCCGGAAACACCATATATTTT. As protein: CASTYRGAGNTIYF.

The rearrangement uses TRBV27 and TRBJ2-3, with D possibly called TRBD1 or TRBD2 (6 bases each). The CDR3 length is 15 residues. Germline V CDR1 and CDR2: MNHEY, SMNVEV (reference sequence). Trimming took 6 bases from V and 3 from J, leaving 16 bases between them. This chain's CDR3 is CASSSRGRTTDTQYF. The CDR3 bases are TGTGCCAGCAGCTCGAGGGGGAGGACAACAGATACGCAGTATTTT.

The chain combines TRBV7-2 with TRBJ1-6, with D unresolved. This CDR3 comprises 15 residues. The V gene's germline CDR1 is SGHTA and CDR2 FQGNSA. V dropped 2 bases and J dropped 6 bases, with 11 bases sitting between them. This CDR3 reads CASSLLPKGNSPLHF. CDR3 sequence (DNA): TGTGCCAGCAGCTTACTCCCCAAGGGTAATTCACCCCTCCACTTT.

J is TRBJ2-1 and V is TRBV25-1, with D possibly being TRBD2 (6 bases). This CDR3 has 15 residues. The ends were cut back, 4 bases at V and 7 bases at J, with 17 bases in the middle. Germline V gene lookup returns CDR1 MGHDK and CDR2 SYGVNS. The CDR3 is CASSGFQKGRNEQFF. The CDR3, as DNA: TGTGCCAGCAGTGGATTTCAGAAGGGGAGGAATGAGCAGTTCTTC. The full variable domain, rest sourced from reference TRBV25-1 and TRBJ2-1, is EADIYQTPRYLVIGTGKKITLECSQTMGHDKMYWYQQDPGMELHLIHYSYGVNSTEKGDLSSESTVSRIRTEHFPLTLESARPSHTSQYLCASSGFQKGRNEQFFGPGTRLTVL.

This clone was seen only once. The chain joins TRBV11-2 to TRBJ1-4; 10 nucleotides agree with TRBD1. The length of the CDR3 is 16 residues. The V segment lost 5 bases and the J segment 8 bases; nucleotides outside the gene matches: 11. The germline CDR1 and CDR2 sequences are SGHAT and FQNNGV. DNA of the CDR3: TGTGCCAGCAGCCTAACACCGGGACAGGGGTGGGAAAAACTGTTTTTT. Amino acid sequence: CASSLTPGQGWEKLFF.